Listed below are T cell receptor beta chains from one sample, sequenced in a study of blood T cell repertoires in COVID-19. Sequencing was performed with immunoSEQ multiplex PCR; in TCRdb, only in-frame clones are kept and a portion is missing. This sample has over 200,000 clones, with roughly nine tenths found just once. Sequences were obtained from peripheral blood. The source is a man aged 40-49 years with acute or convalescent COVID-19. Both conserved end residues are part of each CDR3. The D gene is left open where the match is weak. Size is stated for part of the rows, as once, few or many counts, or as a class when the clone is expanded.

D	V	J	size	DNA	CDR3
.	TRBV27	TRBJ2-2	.	TGTGCCAGCAGTCCAGACGGGGGGGAGCTGTTTTTT	CASSPDGGELFF
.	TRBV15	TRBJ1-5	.	TGTGCCACCAGCAGAGAGGTCGGGACAAAGGATCAGCCCCAGCATTTT	CATSREVGTKDQPQHF
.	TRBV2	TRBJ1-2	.	TGTGCCAGCAGTGAGTCTCGTGCTAACTATGGCTACACCTTC	CASSESRANYGYTF
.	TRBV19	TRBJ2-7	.	TGTGCCAGTAGTATCTCCGGACAGCAATACGAGCAGTACTTC	CASSISGQQYEQYF
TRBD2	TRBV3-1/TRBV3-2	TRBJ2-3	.	TGTGCCAGCAGCCAACCTACAGCGGGAGGTACAGATACGCAGTATTTT	CASSQPTAGGTDTQYF
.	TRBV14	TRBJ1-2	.	TGTGCCAGCAGCCAAGATCTTGAAGGGAGTAGTGGCTACACCTTC	CASSQDLEGSSGYTF
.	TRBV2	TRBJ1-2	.	TGTGCCAGCAGTGGAGGTCGGCTGCTTGGCTATGGCTACACCTTC	CASSGGRLLGYGYTF
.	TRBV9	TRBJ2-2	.	TGTGCCAGCAGCGTACAGGGGTCGGCCACCGGGGAGCTGTTTTTT	CASSVQGSATGELFF
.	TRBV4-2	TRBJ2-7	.	TGTGCCAGCAGCCGGGAGAGGGCCAAGCAGTACTTC	CASSRERAKQYF
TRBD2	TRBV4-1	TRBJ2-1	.	TGCGCCAGCAGCCACGGACTAGCGGAGGGGATTTACAATGAGCAGTTCTTC	CASSHGLAEGIYNEQFF
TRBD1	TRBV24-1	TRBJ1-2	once	TGTGCCACCAGTGATTCCAGACAGGGCAGGTATGGCTACACCTTC	CATSDSRQGRYGYTF
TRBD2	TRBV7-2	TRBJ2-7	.	TGTGCCAGCAGGATTCCCGGGACTAGGAACTACGAGCAGTACTTC	CASRIPGTRNYEQYF
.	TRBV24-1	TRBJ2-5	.	TGTGCCACCAGTGATTTGCCCCAGGGGCAAGAGACCCAGTACTTC	CATSDLPQGQETQYF
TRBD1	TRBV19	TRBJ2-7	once	TGTGCCAGTAGTCCCGGACAGGGGGTTCTCGAGCAGTACTTC	CASSPGQGVLEQYF
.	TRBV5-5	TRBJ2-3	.	TGTGCCAGCAGCTTAAATCAGGGCCTAGATACGCAGTATTTT	CASSLNQGLDTQYF
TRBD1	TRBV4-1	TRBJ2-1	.	TGCGCCAGCAGCCCTTCTAGGGGGCAAAGCCCCTACAATGAGCAGTTCTTC	CASSPSRGQSPYNEQFF
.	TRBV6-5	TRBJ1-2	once	TGTGCCAGCAATGGGGCAGGGCTCGGCTATGGCTACACCTTC	CASNGAGLGYGYTF
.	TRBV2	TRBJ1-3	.	TGTGCCAGCACCGAAGGGCAGGGAGGAAACACCATATATTTT	CASTEGQGGNTIYF
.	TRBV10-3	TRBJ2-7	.	TGTGCCATCAGTGAAGGACTTGAGATCTCCTACGAGCAGTACTTC	CAISEGLEISYEQYF
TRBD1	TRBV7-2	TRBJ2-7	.	TGTGCCAGCAGCGTGGGTAAGGGGGCGCCCCACGAGCAGTACTTC	CASSVGKGAPHEQYF
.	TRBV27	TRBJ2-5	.	TGTGCCAGCAGCCGGGGGGCAGGGCGTAGAGAGACCCAGTACTTC	CASSRGAGRRETQYF
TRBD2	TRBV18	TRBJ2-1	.	TGTGCCAGCTCACTCTCTCGGCGGGGGGGCTCCAATGAGCAGTTCTTC	CASSLSRRGGSNEQFF
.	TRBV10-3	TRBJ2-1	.	TGTGCCATCACCGACGGACAACGAACATACAATGAGCAGTTCTTC	CAITDGQRTYNEQFF
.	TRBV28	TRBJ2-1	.	TGTGCCAGCAGTTCCTGGACTCCCGGCGCCCTCAATGAGCAGTTCTTC	CASSSWTPGALNEQFF
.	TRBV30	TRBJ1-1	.	TGTGCCTGGGGCGGAGGAGGGATGTACACTGAAGCTTTCTTT	CAWGGGGMYTEAFF
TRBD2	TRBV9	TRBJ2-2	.	TGTGCCAGCAGCGGCCGTGGGATCGGAGGAGCGGGGGTCGTCACCGGGGAGCTGTTTTTT	CASSGRGIGGAGVVTGELFF
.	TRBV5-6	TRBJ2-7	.	TGTGCCAGCAGTTCGTCAGCTAGCTGGTACGAGCAGTACTTC	CASSSSASWYEQYF
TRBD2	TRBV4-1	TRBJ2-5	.	TGCGCCAGCAGCCAAGAACTAGCGGGGACGGAGACCCAGTACTTC	CASSQELAGTETQYF
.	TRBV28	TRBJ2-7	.	TGTGCCAGCAGTTTCACGATGAGGGCCAGGCGGCAGTACTTC	CASSFTMRARRQYF
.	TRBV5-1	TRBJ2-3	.	TGCGCCAGCAGCTCGGCAGGGGGGAGCACAGATACGCAGTATTTT	CASSSAGGSTDTQYF
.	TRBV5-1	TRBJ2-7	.	TGCGCCAGCAGCTTGGCCGAAGACAGGCTGAACTTC	CASSLAEDRLNF
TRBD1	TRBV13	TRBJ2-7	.	TGTGCCAGCAGCTTCCGGGACAGGGGGATTGAGCAGTACTTC	CASSFRDRGIEQYF
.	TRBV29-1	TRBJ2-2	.	TGCAGCGCTCAAACCCAGGGAGGCACCGGGGAGCTGTTTTTT	CSAQTQGGTGELFF
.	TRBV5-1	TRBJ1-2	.	TGCGCCAGCAGACCGAGGGAAGGGGGCTATGGCTACACCTTC	CASRPREGGYGYTF
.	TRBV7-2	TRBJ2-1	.	TGTGCCAGCAGCTTAGCGGTGGTCATCAACCTAAATGAGCAGTTCTTC	CASSLAVVINLNEQFF
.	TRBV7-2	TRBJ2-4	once	TGTGCCAGCAGCCCGGACAGAGGAGCCAAAAACATTCAGTACTTC	CASSPDRGAKNIQYF
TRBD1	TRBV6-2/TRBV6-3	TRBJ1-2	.	TGTGCCAGCAGTTCCGACAGGGGGTATGGCTACACCTTC	CASSSDRGYGYTF
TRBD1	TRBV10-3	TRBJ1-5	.	TGTGCCACTGATCCAGGGGGCAATAGCAATCAGCCCCAGCATTTT	CATDPGGNSNQPQHF
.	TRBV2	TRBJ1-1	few	TGTGCCAGTCTAACCCAGGGACTAGGAGCTTTCTTT	CASLTQGLGAFF
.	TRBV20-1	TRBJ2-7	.	TGCAGTGCTAGAATGAGGTACGAGCAGTACTTC	CSARMRYEQYF
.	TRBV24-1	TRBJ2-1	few	TGTGCCACCAACAGCTGTAGGGGGCGGGAGGTACACTCCTACAATGAGCAGTTCTTC	CATNSCRGREVHSYNEQFF
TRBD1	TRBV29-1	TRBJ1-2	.	TGCAGCGTCAGGACAGGGGCTAACTATGGCTACACCTTC	CSVRTGANYGYTF
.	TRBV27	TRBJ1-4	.	TGTGCCAGCAGTTTATCGTCAGGGAGGCATGAAAAACTGTTTTTT	CASSLSSGRHEKLFF
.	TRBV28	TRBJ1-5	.	TGTGCCAGCAGTTTATTTGGCAGAACAACCCTCATTGGCAATCAGCCCCAGCATTTT	CASSLFGRTTLIGNQPQHF
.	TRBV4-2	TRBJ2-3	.	TGTGCCAGCAGCAAAGAGTCCGGGGCAGCGGGCCGAACACCTAGCACAGATACGCAGTATTTT	CASSKESGAAGRTPSTDTQYF
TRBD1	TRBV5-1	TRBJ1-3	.	TGCGCCAGCAGCTTGGGGACAGGGGGGTCTGGAAACACCATATATTTT	CASSLGTGGSGNTIYF
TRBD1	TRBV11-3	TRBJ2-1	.	TGTGCCAGCAGCCTTCGGACAGGGGGCAGGTTCTTC	CASSLRTGGRFF
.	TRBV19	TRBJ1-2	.	TGTGCCAGTAGTATAGGGACAAGCTATGGCTACACCTTC	CASSIGTSYGYTF
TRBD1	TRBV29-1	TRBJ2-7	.	TGCAGCGTTTCCGGGACAGGGGTCGAGCAGTACTTC	CSVSGTGVEQYF
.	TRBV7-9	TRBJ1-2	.	TGTGCCAGCAGCTTAGCTGGAGGCAGGTCTCGGGACTATGGCTACACCTTC	CASSLAGGRSRDYGYTF
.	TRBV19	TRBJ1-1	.	TGTGCCAGTAGTATAGGGGGGGGCACTGAAGCTTTCTTT	CASSIGGGTEAFF
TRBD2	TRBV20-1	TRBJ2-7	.	TGCAGTGCTAGTGGACTAGCGGGAGGTCAAGTGAGTTACGAGCAGTACTTC	CSASGLAGGQVSYEQYF
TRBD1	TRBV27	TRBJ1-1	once	TGTGCCAGCAGTTCACAGGGGGCGAACACTGAAGCTTTCTTT	CASSSQGANTEAFF
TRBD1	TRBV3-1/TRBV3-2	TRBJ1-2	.	TGTGCCAGCAGCCTGGGACAGGGGGCGGTCGACTATGGCTACACCTTC	CASSLGQGAVDYGYTF
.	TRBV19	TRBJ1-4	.	TGTGCCAGTACCCCACCAGGGGCCAAACTGTTTTTT	CASTPPGAKLFF
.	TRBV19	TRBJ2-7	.	TGTGCCACTGCAAGAGCCGAGCAGTACTTC	CATARAEQYF
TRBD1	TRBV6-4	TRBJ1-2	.	TGTGCCAGCAGTGACTCGAGTTCGCAGGGGGCCTATGGCTACACCTTC	CASSDSSSQGAYGYTF
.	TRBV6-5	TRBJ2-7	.	TGTGCCAGCAGTAGCCAGGGGTACGAGCAGTACTTC	CASSSQGYEQYF
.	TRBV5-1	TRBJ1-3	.	TGCGCCAGCAGCTTGGCCGGGGGGTCCAGCACCATATATTTT	CASSLAGGSSTIYF